Listed here is a single T cell receptor beta chain. Antigen specificity is unknown. Using RNA transcripts as the source, TCR beta CDR3 regions were amplified. First-round RT-PCR targeting the TCR CDR3 was performed with the HTBI primer set. In TCRdb, the multiplex PCR reads were re-called with MiXCR into one record per CDR3 protein. The sample yields 700,000 to 950,000 distinct CDR3 sequences, about 35% seen once. This record belongs to a study of T cells in Graves' hyperthyroidism and ophthalmopathy. Study results and caveats: Most thyroid clonotypes that were expanded above 0.001 also turned up in blood.

Patients were excluded because of uncontrolled infection, other autoimmune disease, pregnancy or lactation. The PBMCs had their origin in 10 ml of fresh peripheral blood. The CDR3 length is 13 residues. The V gene's germline CDR1 is DFQATT and CDR2 SNEGSKA (reference sequence). Trimming removed 5 bases at V and 6 bases at J, with 17 bases between. This clonotype originated in a woman aged 40 to 49 with Graves' hyperthyroidism. V usage is TRBV20-1 and J usage is TRBJ2-7, with D perhaps matching TRBD1 (6 bases). The sequenced material came from blood. CDR3 region: CSAPDRPRGEQYF. The CDR3 DNA sequence: TGCAGTGCTCCTGACAGGCCCCGAGGCGAGCAGTACTTC.